This T cell receptor (beta chain) was captured in a study of glioma-infiltrating T cells after dendritic cell vaccination. Study as a whole: Dendritic cells derived from monocytes and pulsed with autologous tumor lysate formed the vaccine.

From germline, CDR1 is SGHNT and CDR2 YYREEE (reference sequence). The CDR3 has 14 residues. V was trimmed by 2 bases and J by 4 bases, leaving 12 bases between them. Study-level points and caveats: Estimated pretreatment TIL content predicted outcome after dendritic cell vaccination.

Noted time point: after dendritic cell vaccination, including at tumor progression/relapse. PBMC sampling occurred before vaccination, two weeks after the third dose, and at progression. Turning to this clone: Antigen specificity is unknown.

The primer mix had 60 V beta and 13 J beta primers. Repertoires were generated with immunoSEQ multiplex PCR, while TCRdb's copy carries only in-frame clones and drops some. The table has tens of thousands of clones, less than 90% seen once. This sequence originates from a human donor with glioblastoma. The chain is built from TRBV5-4 and TRBJ1-2; no clear D gene. The sequencing used blood, collected after dendritic cell vaccination. CDR3 sequence (DNA): TGTGCCAGCAGCTTTGAGGGTAAAGGCTATGGCTACACCTTC. This translates into CASSFEGKGYGYTF.